Listed here are 18 T cell receptor beta chains from one sample, sequenced in a study of T cell repertoires in cytomegalovirus infection. TCRdb used MiXCR to reprocess the reads, holding one entry per CDR3 protein. The sample lists roughly 80,000 distinct CDR3 sequences, around 42% occurring once. Which antigens these TCRs recognize remains unknown. The specimen comprised CD8+ T cells from cultured PBMCs, sampled from culture after CMV antigen stimulation. The source of these receptors is a human donor in good health (CMV status not recorded). Some clones in this sample may be carry-over from other donors' samples.

The chain carries TRBV6-2 or TRBV6-3 and TRBJ1-1, with 7 bases identical to TRBD1. V lost 5 bases and J lost 9; bases outside the gene matches: 15. The CDR3 covers 15 residues. Germline CDR1 MNHEY, CDR2 SVGEGT. The CDR3 DNA reads as TGTGCCAGCAGTAGAGACCCGGGACAGATCTTTCAAGCTTTCTTT. This encodes CASSRDPGQIFQAFF.

The V gene is TRBV5-1, the J gene TRBJ2-2; 10 nucleotides agree with TRBD1. The trim removed 0 bases at V and 3 bases at J, leaving 2 bases unmatched. Germline V CDR1 and CDR2: SGHRS, YFSETQ. The CDR3 consists of 16 residues. The CDR3 loop reads CASSLAGTGDTGELFF. Here the CDR3 DNA reads TGCGCCAGCAGCTTGGCCGGGACAGGGGACACCGGGGAGCTGTTTTTT.

The J gene is TRBJ2-1, the V gene TRBV6-6; 7 bases line up with TRBD2. V was clipped by 5 bases and J by 9 bases; unmatched bases: 16. The CDR3 contains 16 residues. Germline V CDR1 and CDR2: MNHNY, SVGAGI (reference sequence). CDR3 amino acids: CASSPLVAGDFGEQFF. The CDR3 bases are TGTGCCAGCAGTCCCTTGGTAGCGGGTGACTTTGGTGAGCAGTTCTTC.

This clonotype was picked up many times. The rearrangement links TRBV7-2 to TRBJ2-3; 8 bases match TRBD1. Trimming at V came to 5 bases and at J to 13 bases, leaving 14 bases not matched to a gene. Per the germline V gene, CDR1 is SGHTA and CDR2 is FQGNSA. This CDR3 region has 14 residues. The CDR3 region is CASSRGQGRLGKYF. The CDR3 nucleotides read TGTGCCAGCAGCCGAGGACAGGGCAGGCTTGGAAAGTATTTT. Full variable domain (rest looked up from reference TRBV7-2 and TRBJ2-3): GAGVSQSPSNKVTEKGKDVELRCDPISGHTALYWYRQSLGQGLEFLIYFQGNSAPDKSGLPSDRFSAERTGGSVSTLTIQRTQQEDSAVYLCASSRGQGRLGKYFGPGTRLTVL.

This clonotype was seen many times. In nucleotides, the CDR3 is TGTGCCAGCAGTTCCCTCACGCTAGCGGCCGGGGCGGATGAGCAGTTCTTC. This encodes CASSSLTLAAGADEQFF. This chain joins TRBV27 and TRBJ2-1; the match to TRBD2 covers 7 bases. Germline V gives CDR1 MNHEY, CDR2 SMNVEV (reference sequence). CDR3 length: 17 amino acids. V gave up 4 bases and J gave up 8 bases; unmatched junction bases: 17.

The chain's CDR3 is CASSLNGNSPLHF. The CDR3 DNA is TGTGCCAGCAGTTTAAATGGGAATTCACCCCTCCACTTT. The V gene is TRBV6-5, the J gene TRBJ1-6, with no clear D. The CDR3 runs 13 residues. Germline loops: CDR1 MNHEY, CDR2 SVGAGI. Deletions cut 4 bases from V and 7 bases from J, with 8 bases between.

The V gene is TRBV28, the J gene TRBJ1-1; the D is unclear. Germline V gene sequence: CDR1 MDHEN, CDR2 SYDVKM. V lost 5 bases and J 1 base, leaving 8 bases between the germline ends. This CDR3 has 13 residues. This chain's CDR3 is CASSPRQNTEAFF. CDR3 coding DNA: TGTGCCAGCAGTCCCCGACAGAACACTGAAGCTTTCTTT.

The chain has TRBV28 and TRBJ2-7, with D possibly called TRBD1 or TRBD2 (5 bases each). Between the trimmed V and J ends, which lost 7 bases and 0 bases, there was a span of 13 bases. In germline, CDR1 is MDHEN, CDR2 SYDVKM. The CDR3 contains 14 residues. The CDR3 region has the DNA TGTGCCAGCACCACCGGGACGTACTCCTACGAGCAGTACTTC. This gives the protein CASTTGTYSYEQYF.

The rearrangement joins TRBV7-9 to TRBJ2-7, with 7 bases lining up with TRBD1. Germline V lookup: CDR1 SEHNR, CDR2 FQNEAQ (reference sequence). This CDR3 is 15 amino acids long. Trimming at V came to 5 bases and at J to 4 bases, leaving 11 bases not matched to a gene. The CDR3 here is CASSPMTGQYYEQYF. The DNA for the CDR3 is TGTGCCAGCAGCCCAATGACAGGGCAGTATTACGAGCAGTACTTC.

This clonotype was counted between two and nine times. The J gene is TRBJ2-1, the V gene TRBV7-9, with D perhaps matching TRBD1 or TRBD2 (5 bases each). CDR3 length: 17 residues. CDR1 and CDR2 (germline): SEHNR, FQNEAQ (reference sequence). With 5 bases removed from V and 0 bases from J, the gap between germline ends came to 17 bases. The CDR3 is CASSAAGTSSSYNEQFF. The CDR3 DNA is TGTGCCAGCAGCGCTGCCGGGACCTCGAGCTCCTACAATGAGCAGTTCTTC.

Only a few counts were recorded for this clonotype. The gene calls are TRBV6-1 and TRBJ2-1; D call uncertain. The CDR3 has 15 residues. The V end was cut by 4 bases, the J end by 6 bases, with 16 bases between. The germline gives CDR1 MNHNS, CDR2 SASEGT. CDR3 coding DNA: TGTGCCAGCAGTGTCGTCGACATGACCCCCAATGAGCAGTTCTTC. This codes for CASSVVDMTPNEQFF.

The chain employs TRBV7-4 and TRBJ1-1; D possibly corresponds to TRBD1 (5 bases). Germline loops: CDR1 SGHVT, CDR2 SQSDAQ. This CDR3 has 13 residues. V shed 5 bases and J shed 3 bases, with 10 bases lying between them. In nucleotides, the CDR3 is TGTGCCAGCAGCCCCCAGGGCCACACTGAAGCTTTCTTT. Translation: CASSPQGHTEAFF.

The chain is built from TRBV12-3 or TRBV12-4 and TRBJ1-4, with D perhaps TRBD1 (5 bases). Trimming removed 1 base at V and 12 bases at J, with 9 bases between. The CDR3 loop spans 12 amino acids. The CDR3 loop reads CASSLGLQELFF. CDR3 nucleotide sequence: TGTGCCAGCAGTTTAGGGTTACAGGAACTGTTTTTT.

The chain joins TRBV15 to TRBJ2-3; D gene unclear. V dropped 1 base and J dropped 1 base, with 15 bases sitting between them. CDR3 length: 17 amino acids. Germline lookup yields CDR1 LNHNV and CDR2 YYDKDF (reference sequence). CDR3 nucleotide sequence: TGTGCCACCAGCAGAGCTCCCGCGGCGGCAGGCACAGATACGCAGTATTTT. Translating gives CATSRAPAAAGTDTQYF.

This rearrangement joins TRBV28 to TRBJ2-7; 9 bases are a match to TRBD1. The V and J ends lost 3 bases and 4 bases, in that order; junction bases with no gene match: 7. Germline V lookup: CDR1 MDHEN, CDR2 SYDVKM. This CDR3 spans 15 amino acids. CDR3 nucleotide sequence: TGTGCCAGCAGTTTGACTGGACAGGGGAGGTACGAGCAGTACTTC. Protein: CASSLTGQGRYEQYF.

A few counts support this clonotype. This chain connects TRBV7-8 to TRBJ2-7; TRBD2 matches 9 bases. V was pared by 1 base and J by 3 bases, with 7 bases of the junction left unmatched. Germline V CDR1 and CDR2: SGHVS, FQNEAQ. This CDR3 is 16 amino acids long. CDR3 sequence (DNA): TGTGCCAGCAGCTTAGTAGCTAGCGGGGCGGGCTACGAGCAGTACTTC. Amino acids: CASSLVASGAGYEQYF.

The genes are TRBV19 and TRBJ2-5; no firm D call. Germline CDR1 reads LNHDA; CDR2 reads SQIVND (reference sequence). V was shortened by 2 bases and J by 1 base, with 11 bases between the two germline ends. There are 15 residues in the CDR3. The CDR3: CASSITSSLQETQYF. Written as DNA, the CDR3 is TGTGCCAGTAGTATAACCAGTTCCCTCCAAGAGACCCAGTACTTC.

The gene calls are TRBV14 and TRBJ2-7; TRBD1 matches 7 bases. The CDR3 has 17 amino acids. The V gene's germline CDR1 is SGHDN and CDR2 FVKESK. The J segment lost 5 bases and the V segment lost 0 bases, leaving 13 bases of the junction unmatched. The CDR3 spells CASSQDARGLPPDEQYF. In nucleotides, the CDR3 is TGTGCCAGCAGCCAAGATGCAAGGGGGCTACCTCCCGACGAGCAGTACTTC.